This TCR beta chain was captured in a study of blood T cell repertoires in COVID-19. Some clones are missing from TCRdb's copy, which holds only in-frame ones; the method was immunoSEQ multiplex PCR. The sample lists about 76,000 clones; approximately 86% were seen once. Deletions cut 0 bases from V and 2 bases from J, with 12 bases between. Germline lookup yields CDR1 SGDLS and CDR2 YYNGEE. The length of the CDR3 is 16 residues. J is TRBJ2-1 and V is TRBV9; unclear D gene. The clonotype comes from a human donor in a cohort sampled during active COVID-19. The sequenced material came from peripheral blood. The CDR3 coding sequence is TGTGCCAGCAGCGTAGCGGCGGTAGCCCCCTACAATGAGCAGTTCTTC. Protein: CASSVAAVAPYNEQFF.